Shown below are 10 T cell receptor beta chains from a single sample sequenced in a study of shared clonotypes between healthy human individuals. Clones were sequenced by immunoSEQ multiplex PCR, and TCRdb holds only the in-frame ones, with some missing. The data contain over a million clones, roughly 96% of them singletons. The sample consisted of naive CD4+ T cells sorted from blood. Subset denoted: CD45RA+ positively selected. The receptors come from a man between 25 and 39 years old in good health.

V gene TRBV5-1 combines with J gene TRBJ1-1; TRBD1 matches 7 bases. Germline CDR1 is SGHRS and CDR2 is YFSETQ. The length of the CDR3 is 15 residues. Trimming cost V 4 bases and J 4 bases; bases outside gene matches: 10. The CDR3 nucleotides are TGCGCCAGCAGCATACGTACAGGGGCGGGCACTGAAGCTTTCTTT. This codes for CASSIRTGAGTEAFF.

The rearrangement links TRBV5-1 to TRBJ1-5; 12 bases are shared with TRBD1. The ends lost 4 bases at V and 5 bases at J; junction bases unmatched: 7. The CDR3 sequence is 16 residues long. Per germline, CDR1 SGHRS and CDR2 YFSETQ. The CDR3 sequence: CASSLGQGALDQPQHF. CDR3 DNA: TGCGCCAGCAGCCTGGGACAGGGGGCGTTGGATCAGCCCCAGCATTTT.

The J gene is TRBJ2-1, the V gene TRBV27; TRBD2 aligns across 12 bases. Germline V gene sequence: CDR1 MNHEY, CDR2 SMNVEV (reference sequence). The V gene end was trimmed by 5 bases and the J gene end by 9 bases; junction bases not matched to a gene: 11. The CDR3 covers 16 residues. The CDR3, as DNA: TGTGCCAGCAGTCTGCGACTAGCGGGAGATAAGGGTGAGCAGTTCTTC. Translated, it gives CASSLRLAGDKGEQFF.

The CDR3 DNA reads as TGTGCCAGTATGAGGATAGGGGATCAGCCCCAGCATTTT. Amino acid sequence: CASMRIGDQPQHF. V is TRBV19 and J is TRBJ1-5, with D tentatively TRBD1 (5 bases). The CDR3 contains 13 residues. V was trimmed by 7 bases and J by 5 bases, leaving 12 bases between them. Germline V gives CDR1 LNHDA, CDR2 SQIVND (reference sequence).

The chain combines TRBV29-1 with TRBJ2-2; D is possibly TRBD1 (5 bases). Trimming shortened V by 5 bases and J by 4 bases, and 14 bases separated the two germline ends. CDR1 and CDR2 from the germline V gene are SQVTM and ANQGSEA. The CDR3 is 14 residues long. The CDR3 DNA reads as TGCAGCGTTCATCCTCAGGGAACCACCGGGGAGCTGTTTTTT. Its protein is CSVHPQGTTGELFF.

The chain combines TRBV15 with TRBJ2-1, with TRBD2 as a possible D gene (6 bases). Trimming took 1 base from V and 11 from J, leaving 9 bases between them. From germline, CDR1 is LNHNV and CDR2 YYDKDF (reference sequence). This CDR3 is 12 amino acids long. Here the CDR3 DNA reads TGTGCCACCAGCAGAGCGGGACTCAAGCAGTTCTTC. This codes for CATSRAGLKQFF.

Only a few counts were recorded for this clone. The chain combines TRBV6-1 with TRBJ2-2; D is undetermined. V gave up 3 bases and J gave up 0 bases, with 2 bases separating them. This CDR3 has 13 amino acids. Germline-derived CDR1 and CDR2 are MNHNS and SASEGT. The CDR3 nucleotides are TGTGCCAGCAGTGATCCGAACACCGGGGAGCTGTTTTTT. It encodes CASSDPNTGELFF.

This clone was seen once. The chain has TRBV28 and TRBJ1-5; possibly TRBD1 for D (6 bases). The CDR3 loop spans 16 amino acids. V was shortened by 2 bases and J by 5 bases, with 16 bases between the two germline ends. In germline, CDR1 is MDHEN, CDR2 SYDVKM. In DNA, the CDR3 is TGTGCCAGCAGTTTACCTCAGGGGCTGATTGATCAGCCCCAGCATTTT. Its translation: CASSLPQGLIDQPQHF.

The chain links TRBV4-1 to TRBJ1-3, with D tentatively TRBD1 (6 bases). The germline V and J ends were trimmed by 4 bases and 0 bases, with 16 bases remaining between them. In germline, CDR1 is MGHRA, CDR2 YSYEKL. There are 17 residues in the CDR3. The CDR3: CASSLIPQGSSGNTIYF. The DNA of the CDR3 is TGCGCCAGCAGCCTAATTCCACAGGGTAGCTCTGGAAACACCATATATTTT.

The rearrangement uses TRBV2 and TRBJ2-3, with D maybe TRBD2 (5 bases). CDR1 and CDR2 from the germline V gene are SNHLY and FYNNEI. The CDR3 has 15 amino acids. V gave up 6 bases and J gave up 5 bases, with 18 bases separating them. The DNA for the CDR3 is TGTGCCAGCAGCCGGCGGGCAGCTGAGGGAGATACGCAGTATTTT. Translated, it gives CASSRRAAEGDTQYF.